The sample holds a few counts of the clone carrying this TCR beta chain. The antigen remains unidentified. From germline, CDR1 is MDHEN and CDR2 SYDVKM. Trimming removed 7 bases from V and 1 base from J, with 15 bases in between. CDR3 size: 15 residues. This specimen comes from a study of T-cell reconstitution after alpha-beta-depleted transplantation in children. Study-wide results and caveats: Reportedly, alpha-beta T cells present about two months post-transplant originated from several hundred expanded clones of graft origin. From newly produced T cells came most of the T-cell counts and diversity one year after transplant. Surviving recipient T cells and intrathymic progenitors accounted for some patients' high TCRbeta diversity at day 60.

A library of TCRbeta sequences, prepared with unique molecular identifiers, was generated. TCRdb reprocessed the PCR reads with MiXCR, giving one entry per CDR3 protein. This table has about 300,000 distinct CDR3 sequences, around 10% appearing once. Source: PBMCs, taken before TCRalphabeta/CD19-depleted stem cell transplant. The V gene is TRBV28, the J gene TRBJ2-3; D gene uncertain. The receptor comes from a boy in the first two years of life with acute myeloid leukemia, due to receive a stem cell transplant. The CDR3 coding sequence is TGTGCCAGCATAGGGTCGGCTACAGGCACAGATACGCAGTATTTT. It codes for CASIGSATGTDTQYF. Supplemented by reference TRBV28 and TRBJ2-3, the full variable domain reads DVKVTQSSRYLVKRTGEKVFLECVQDMDHENMFWYRQDPGLGLRLIYFSYDVKMKEKGDIPEGYSVSREKKERFSLILESASTNQTSMYLCASIGSATGTDTQYFGPGTRLTVL.